Following are 5 T cell receptor beta chains from one sample sequenced in a study of blood T cells in healthy people across ages. Next came a second PCR, run for about 7 to 12 cycles, which used a sample-barcoded 5' primer along with a J-beta primer mix. TCRdb itself ran the 5' RACE reads through MiXCR, one entry per CDR3 protein. The data show about 940,000 distinct CDR3 sequences, roughly 52% seen once. Material for sequencing was blood. The receptor source for this set is a man younger than 45 in good health.

This clonotype has just a few counts. The genes are TRBV7-2 and TRBJ2-5, with TRBD1 matching 9 bases. Looked up from germline, CDR1 is SGHTA and CDR2 is FQGNSA. J gave up 4 bases and V 5 bases, and 5 bases lay outside the gene matches. This CDR3 is built from 14 residues. The DNA of the CDR3 is TGTGCCAGCAGCACACAGGGGGCCGTAGAGACCCAGTACTTC. It specifies CASSTQGAVETQYF. Supplemented by reference TRBV7-2 and TRBJ2-5, the full variable domain reads GAGVSQSPSNKVTEKGKDVELRCDPISGHTALYWYRQSLGQGLEFLIYFQGNSAPDKSGLPSDRFSAERTGGSVSTLTIQRTQQEDSAVYLCASSTQGAVETQYFGPGTRLLVL.

The V call is TRBV5-5, the J call TRBJ2-3, with D possibly being TRBD1 or TRBD2 (5 bases each). There are 16 residues in the CDR3. Between the trimmed V and J ends, which lost 2 bases and 4 bases, there was a span of 17 bases. The V gene's germline CDR1 is SGHKS and CDR2 YYEKEE (reference sequence). The CDR3 region has the DNA TGTGCCAGCAGCTTCAGGACATCCCCGGGGTCAGATACGCAGTATTTT. This encodes CASSFRTSPGSDTQYF.

A few counts support this clonotype. The chain recombines TRBV27 with TRBJ1-1; D call uncertain. The CDR3 runs 15 residues. The V gene's germline CDR1 is MNHEY and CDR2 SMNVEV (reference sequence). V was shortened by 3 bases and J by 0 bases, with 11 bases between the two germline ends. The CDR3 is CASSFQASMNTEAFF. Here the CDR3 DNA reads TGTGCCAGCAGTTTCCAGGCCTCTATGAACACTGAAGCTTTCTTT.

V is TRBV20-1 and J is TRBJ2-3, with 13 nucleotides matching TRBD2. Looked up from germline, CDR1 is DFQATT and CDR2 is SNEGSKA (reference sequence). This CDR3 spans 14 amino acids. CDR3: CSETSGGASDTQYF. CDR3 DNA: TGCAGCGAAACTAGCGGGGGGGCCTCAGATACGCAGTATTTT.

The chain couples TRBV29-1 to TRBJ2-1; possible D gene TRBD2, 6 bases. Trimming took off 8 bases at V and 14 bases at J, with 19 bases between the two ends. The CDR3 totals 11 residues. Germline V gene sequence: CDR1 SQVTM, CDR2 ANQGSEA. CDR3 loop: CSTLVVAVKFF. In nucleotides, the CDR3 is TGCAGCACACTGGTGGTAGCGGTAAAGTTCTTC.